These 8 T cell receptor beta chains originate from one sample sequenced in a study of shared clonotypes between healthy human individuals. Sequenced by immunoSEQ multiplex PCR; TCRdb stores in-frame clones only, minus some. The sample records approximately 330,000 clones, less than 85% being singletons. Sequencing input: memory CD4+ T cells sorted from blood. Documented subset: CD45RA-negative fraction. The receptor set was obtained from a man aged 25 to 40 in good health.

The chain links TRBV7-2 to TRBJ2-1; TRBD2 agrees at 10 bases. J was trimmed by 6 bases and V by 5 bases; bases with no gene match: 7. The CDR3 contains 15 residues. CDR1 is SGHTA and CDR2 is FQGNSA in the germline V gene. The CDR3 loop is CASSQTSGTLNEQFF. In DNA form, the CDR3 reads TGTGCCAGCAGCCAAACTAGCGGGACTCTCAATGAGCAGTTCTTC.

The chain combines TRBV6-1 with TRBJ2-2; 7 bases align to TRBD1. Trimming took 6 bases from V and 4 from J; bases not matched to a gene: 5. Per germline, CDR1 MNHNS and CDR2 SASEGT. CDR3 length: 14 residues. CDR3 sequence: CASSHRGSTGELFF. CDR3 in DNA: TGTGCCAGCAGCCACAGGGGTTCCACCGGGGAGCTGTTTTTT.

The V and J genes are TRBV2 and TRBJ2-1; D assignment may be TRBD1 or TRBD2 (6 bases each). V was clipped by 5 bases and J by 7 bases, with 15 bases between them. This CDR3 spans 14 amino acids. Per germline, CDR1 SNHLY and CDR2 FYNNEI. The CDR3 loop is CASSWTGAGNEQFF. The CDR3 coding sequence is TGTGCCAGCAGTTGGACGGGGGCAGGGAATGAGCAGTTCTTC.

This clone was seen once. V usage is TRBV30 and J usage is TRBJ2-1; D is perhaps TRBD2 (5 bases). V lost 3 bases and J 10 bases, leaving 19 bases between the germline ends. This CDR3 has 14 amino acids. Looked up from germline, CDR1 is GTSNPN and CDR2 is SVGIG (reference sequence). The CDR3 sequence: CAWRDPSVREEQFF. DNA of the CDR3: TGTGCCTGGAGAGACCCCTCCGTGAGGGAGGAGCAGTTCTTC. The full variable domain, its missing parts supplied by reference TRBV30 and TRBJ2-1, is SQTIHQWPATLVQPVGSPLSLECTVEGTSNPNLYWYRQAAGRGLQLLFYSVGIGQISSEVPQNLSASRPQDRQFILSSKKLLLSDSGFYLCAWRDPSVREEQFFGPGTRLTVL.

A single count supports this clone. The chain uses TRBV9 and TRBJ2-2, with a weak D call TRBD2 (5 bases). Germline loops: CDR1 SGDLS, CDR2 YYNGEE. The CDR3 is 14 residues long. V was cut by 6 bases and J by 2 bases, with 11 bases left in between. CDR3 sequence: CASTTGSNTGELFF. In DNA form, the CDR3 reads TGTGCCAGCACCACGGGAAGTAACACCGGGGAGCTGTTTTTT.

V is TRBV19 and J is TRBJ1-1; D remains unclear. The CDR3 contains 13 residues. In germline, CDR1 is LNHDA, CDR2 SQIVND (reference sequence). V shed 2 bases and J shed 4 bases, with 8 bases lying between them. The CDR3 region is CASSITRATEAFF. CDR3 DNA sequence: TGTGCCAGTAGTATAACACGGGCCACTGAAGCTTTCTTT. The variable domain in full, with the rest retrieved from reference TRBV19 and TRBJ1-1, is DGGITQSPKYLFRKEGQNVTLSCEQNLNHDAMYWYRQDPGQGLRLIYYSQIVNDFQKGDIAEGYSVSREKKESFPLTVTSAQKNPTAFYLCASSITRATEAFFGQGTRLTVV.

V usage is TRBV19 and J usage is TRBJ1-1; unclear D gene. V shed 7 bases and J shed 0 bases, with 12 bases lying between them. Per the germline V gene, CDR1 is LNHDA and CDR2 is SQIVND (reference sequence). CDR3 length: 14 residues. DNA for the CDR3: TGTGCCAGTACGGCCCGCCTCATGAACACTGAAGCTTTCTTT. Protein sequence: CASTARLMNTEAFF.

This clone has a handful of counts. Other DNA sequences from this sample encode an identical CDR3 as well. The genes are TRBV28 and TRBJ1-2; 7 bases are shared with TRBD1. The CDR3 runs 14 residues. J lost 1 base, V lost 4 bases, and 3 bases had no gene match. Per the germline V gene, CDR1 is MDHEN and CDR2 is SYDVKM. CDR3 amino acids: CASSSGTDNYGYTF. CDR3 DNA: TGTGCCAGCAGTTCCGGGACAGATAACTATGGCTACACCTTC.